The rows below give T cell receptor beta chains drawn from one sample of a study of T cell repertoires in cytomegalovirus infection. TCRdb passed the reads through MiXCR, listing each CDR3 protein once. The sample has about half a million distinct CDR3 sequences; roughly a third are singletons. No antigen has been assigned to these receptors. This specimen was cultured PBMCs, taken from culture after CMV antigen stimulation. Source of these receptors: a human donor in good health (CMV status not recorded). Some clones in this sample may be carry-over from other donors' samples. Each CDR3 is given with its conserved first and last residue. A D gene is named only where the DNA matches it firmly. The size of a clone is reported for some rows only, either as once, few or many, or as a class for expanded clones.

size | J | D | V | CDR3 | DNA
. | TRBJ2-1 | TRBD2 | TRBV28 | CASSLLAAEQFF | TGTGCCAGCAGCTTACTAGCGGCCGAGCAGTTCTTC
. | TRBJ2-1 | TRBD1 | TRBV19 | CASSIGRQGFYEQFF | TGTGCCAGTAGTATAGGGAGACAGGGTTTTTATGAGCAGTTCTTC
. | TRBJ2-2 | . | TRBV6-1 | CASSYPVIGGTGELFF | TGTGCCAGCAGTTACCCCGTTATCGGGGGAACCGGGGAGCTGTTTTTT
few | TRBJ2-3 | . | TRBV27 | CASSLKWRPSGTDTQYF | TGTGCCAGCAGTTTAAAGTGGCGACCCTCGGGCACAGATACGCAGTATTTT
many | TRBJ2-1 | TRBD2 | TRBV7-8 | CASSTILRTSLPRNEQFF | TGTGCCAGCAGCACCATCCTACGGACTAGCCTTCCTCGGAATGAGCAGTTCTTC
many | TRBJ2-1 | . | TRBV7-8 | CASSPYRTTANEQFF | TGTGCCAGCAGCCCGTACCGGACCACGGCCAATGAGCAGTTCTTC
. | TRBJ2-2 | TRBD2 | TRBV27 | CASSLSSVAGGLTGELFF | TGTGCCAGCAGTTTATCGTCAGTAGCGGGAGGATTGACCGGGGAGCTGTTTTTT
. | TRBJ1-5 | TRBD1 | TRBV7-8 | CASGGQGYQPQHF | TGTGCCAGCGGCGGACAGGGTTATCAGCCCCAGCATTTT
. | TRBJ2-2 | . | TRBV11-2 | CAALGTVKTGELFF | TGTGCCGCACTAGGGACCGTCAAAACCGGGGAGCTGTTTTTT
many | TRBJ2-5 | TRBD2 | TRBV5-4 | CASSGLAGGEETQYF | TGTGCCAGCAGTGGGCTAGCGGGAGGCGAAGAGACCCAGTACTTC
few | TRBJ2-2 | . | TRBV13 | CASSLWQRNTGELFF | TGTGCCAGCAGCTTGTGGCAGCGGAACACCGGGGAGCTGTTTTTT
. | TRBJ2-7 | . | TRBV27 | CASSLRGTGIQSSYEQYF | TGTGCCAGCAGTTTAAGGGGGACCGGGATCCAGAGCTCCTACGAGCAGTACTTC
. | TRBJ2-1 | TRBD2 | TRBV28 | CASSPGTSGAHNEQFF | TGTGCCAGCAGTCCTGGGACTAGCGGAGCCCACAATGAGCAGTTCTTC
many | TRBJ1-5 | . | TRBV7-2 | CASSLWGNQPQHF | TGTGCCAGCAGCTTATGGGGCAATCAGCCCCAGCATTTT
. | TRBJ1-3 | . | TRBV7-8 | CASSLGRAAGNTIYF | TGTGCCAGCAGCTTAGGCAGGGCGGCTGGAAACACCATATATTTT
few | TRBJ2-7 | TRBD1 | TRBV5-1 | CASSLGQGLPFEQYF | TGCGCCAGCAGCTTGGGACAGGGTCTACCTTTCGAGCAGTACTTC
. | TRBJ2-7 | TRBD2 | TRBV6-2/TRBV6-3 | CASSPGGWPSDYEQYF | TGTGCCAGCAGTCCCGGGGGGTGGCCTAGCGACTACGAGCAGTACTTC
. | TRBJ2-7 | . | TRBV11-2 | CASSLGLAMSEQYF | TGTGCCAGCAGCTTAGGTCTAGCGATGAGCGAGCAGTACTTC
once | TRBJ2-7 | TRBD1 | TRBV15 | CATSTLDRVSYEQYF | TGTGCCACCAGCACCCTAGACAGGGTCTCCTACGAGCAGTACTTC
. | TRBJ2-7 | TRBD1 | TRBV28 | CASIETGRSYEQYF | TGTGCCAGCATTGAGACAGGGCGATCCTACGAGCAGTACTTC
. | TRBJ1-1 | . | TRBV7-9 | CASSLARGEAFF | TGTGCCAGCAGCTTAGCGAGGGGGGAAGCTTTCTTT
. | TRBJ1-2 | . | TRBV7-6 | CASSLGRDGYGYTF | TGTGCCAGCAGCCTCGGCCGGGATGGCTATGGCTACACCTTC
. | TRBJ2-5 | . | TRBV29-1 | CSVGRFTQETQYF | TGCAGCGTTGGTCGGTTCACCCAAGAGACCCAGTACTTC
. | TRBJ2-5 | . | TRBV11-2 | CASSLRGEVETQYF | TGTGCCAGCAGCTTAAGAGGGGAAGTAGAGACCCAGTACTTC
. | TRBJ2-2 | . | TRBV12-3/TRBV12-4 | CASSFAGGMATGELFF | TGTGCCAGCAGTTTTGCGGGCGGGATGGCCACCGGGGAGCTGTTTTTT
few | TRBJ2-3 | . | TRBV7-2 | CASSLEPQGKTQYF | TGTGCCAGCAGCTTAGAACCCCAAGGAAAAACGCAGTATTTT
many | TRBJ1-1 | . | TRBV7-2 | CASSLGGTTEAFF | TGTGCCAGCAGCTTGGGTGGGACCACTGAAGCTTTCTTT
. | TRBJ2-7 | TRBD1 | TRBV18 | CASSHRGFYEQYF | TGTGCCAGCTCTCACAGGGGGTTTTACGAGCAGTACTTC
. | TRBJ2-3 | TRBD2 | TRBV19 | CASSIDGGGSSPDTQYF | TGTGCCAGTAGTATAGATGGCGGCGGGAGCAGCCCAGATACGCAGTATTTT
. | TRBJ1-6 | . | TRBV12-3/TRBV12-4 | CASTTGGNSPLHF | TGTGCCAGCACCACAGGAGGGAATTCACCCCTCCACTTT
. | TRBJ1-5 | . | TRBV11-2 | CASSLGGGAKPQHF | TGTGCCAGCAGCTTAGGGGGGGGGGCGAAGCCCCAGCATTTT
. | TRBJ1-4 | . | TRBV7-2 | CASSREPRAANEKLFF | TGTGCCAGCAGCCGCGAGCCCAGGGCGGCTAATGAAAAACTGTTTTTT
few | TRBJ2-3 | . | TRBV7-3 | CASSPTKGDTQYF | TGTGCCAGCAGCCCGACGAAGGGGGATACGCAGTATTTT
. | TRBJ1-1 | . | TRBV10-3 | CAISPDGNTEAFF | TGTGCCATCAGTCCCGACGGGAACACTGAAGCTTTCTTT
. | TRBJ2-4 | TRBD2 | TRBV6-2/TRBV6-3 | CASSDAGAAYF | TGTGCCAGCAGTGACGCGGGAGCGGCGTACTTC
once | TRBJ2-3 | . | TRBV19 | CASREDPALDTQYF | TGTGCCAGTAGGGAAGACCCCGCCCTGGATACGCAGTATTTT
. | TRBJ1-5 | . | TRBV4-1 | CASSQESLYQPQHF | TGCGCCAGCAGCCAAGAGAGCCTTTATCAGCCCCAGCATTTT
few | TRBJ2-5 | . | TRBV12-3/TRBV12-4 | CASSFWRQETQYF | TGTGCCAGCAGTTTTTGGAGACAGGAGACCCAGTACTTC
few | TRBJ2-5 | TRBD2 | TRBV7-2 | CASSLDSLAGLQETQYF | TGTGCCAGCAGCTTAGATTCGCTAGCGGGCCTCCAAGAGACCCAGTACTTC
. | TRBJ1-4 | . | TRBV12-3/TRBV12-4 | CASTPPGYSEKLFF | TGTGCCAGCACCCCCCCGGGGTATAGTGAAAAACTGTTTTTT
. | TRBJ2-4 | . | TRBV5-1 | CASSLVEKGENIQYF | TGCGCCAGCAGCTTGGTCGAAAAGGGGGAAAACATTCAGTACTTC
few | TRBJ1-6 | . | TRBV5-1 | CASSWGTENSPLHF | TGCGCCAGCAGCTGGGGGACTGAGAATTCACCCCTCCACTTT
many | TRBJ2-1 | TRBD2 | TRBV7-6 | CASSLVPLIAGGGNEQFF | TGTGCCAGCAGCTTAGTACCCCTCATAGCGGGAGGGGGCAATGAGCAGTTCTTC
. | TRBJ2-6 | TRBD1 | TRBV6-5 | CASSYRGVGANVLTF | TGTGCCAGCAGCTACAGGGGGGTCGGGGCCAACGTCCTGACTTTC
. | TRBJ2-1 | . | TRBV4-1 | CASSQDLVLRFHEQFF | TGCGCCAGCAGCCAAGATCTCGTGCTCAGGTTCCATGAGCAGTTCTTC
. | TRBJ1-2 | . | TRBV5-4 | CASTYRQGSNYGYTF | TGTGCCAGCACGTATCGGCAGGGTTCTAACTATGGCTACACCTTC
few | TRBJ1-2 | . | TRBV6-1 | CASSSDGEGRGYTF | TGTGCCAGCAGCTCCGACGGGGAGGGGCGTGGCTACACCTTC
. | TRBJ2-1 | . | TRBV5-6 | CASSLSLASWQFF | TGTGCCAGCAGCTTGTCCTTAGCAAGTTGGCAGTTCTTC
. | TRBJ2-5 | . | TRBV14 | CASSQSPGGGETQYF | TGTGCCAGCAGCCAAAGTCCAGGGGGAGGAGAGACCCAGTACTTC
many | TRBJ1-5 | TRBD1 | TRBV19 | CASGDSWDQPQHF | TGTGCCAGTGGGGACAGTTGGGATCAGCCCCAGCATTTT
. | TRBJ2-4 | TRBD2 | TRBV27 | CASSLISGGSTLAKNIQYF | TGTGCCAGCAGCCTCATATCGGGGGGGAGTACTCTAGCCAAAAACATTCAGTACTTC